Listed below are T cell receptor beta chains from one sample, sequenced in a study of radiotherapy plus CTLA-4 blockade in lung cancer. Libraries were prepared by immunoSEQ multiplex PCR; TCRdb keeps only in-frame clonotypes and omits some of them. The top ten clones hold approximately 17% of a sample with 50,000 to 60,000 clones, under 80% of them seen once. The material sequenced was peripheral blood, taken from a patient treated with radiotherapy plus ipilimumab. The receptor set was obtained from a human donor with non-small cell lung cancer who had a complete response to radiotherapy plus ipilimumab. The CDR3 runs from the conserved cysteine through the conserved F or W. The D gene is left open where the match is weak. For some rows the clone size is stated as once, few or many, or as a class when expanded; others skip it.

-	-	TRBJ1-2	TRBV11-3	TGTGCCAGCAGCTTAGCGTCTGGGGGCAATGGCTACACCTTC	CASSLASGGNGYTF
-	-	TRBJ1-2	TRBV30	TGTGCCTGGAGTGTCAGGGCAGAAGACTATGGCTACACCTTC	CAWSVRAEDYGYTF
-	TRBD2	TRBJ2-7	TRBV27	TGTGCCAGCAGTTTATTTCGCGGGGGGACAACCTACGAGCAGTACTTC	CASSLFRGGTTYEQYF
-	-	TRBJ1-1	TRBV19	TGTGCCAGTAGAAGGACAGTGAACACTGAAGCTTTCTTT	CASRRTVNTEAFF
-	-	TRBJ2-1	TRBV25-1	TGTGCCAGCAGTGCACGACTTACTACCAATGAGCAGTTCTTC	CASSARLTTNEQFF
-	-	TRBJ1-4	TRBV7-6	TGTGCCAGCAGCTCAGGGCTCGATGAAAAACTGTTTTTT	CASSSGLDEKLFF
few	TRBD1	TRBJ1-5	TRBV10-2	TGCGCCAGCAGACCGGGACAGGGGATACGAAATCAGCCCCAGCATTTT	CASRPGQGIRNQPQHF
-	TRBD1	TRBJ1-1	TRBV7-6	TGTGCCAGCAGCCCCCTCGGACAGGGAAACACTGAAGCTTTCTTT	CASSPLGQGNTEAFF
-	TRBD1	TRBJ1-2	TRBV7-2	TGTGCCAGCAGTCATGGACAGGGGATAAACTATGGCTACACCTTC	CASSHGQGINYGYTF
-	TRBD1	TRBJ1-2	TRBV5-1	TGCGCCAGCAGCGAACAGGGGGCCACTGGCTACACCTTC	CASSEQGATGYTF
-	TRBD1	TRBJ1-2	TRBV29-1	TGCAGCGCCTCCGGACAGGGGGGTTCTAACTATGGCTACACCTTC	CSASGQGGSNYGYTF
once	TRBD2	TRBJ2-1	TRBV27	TGTGCCAGCAGGGACCTTACTAGCGGGAGGGCTTACAATGAGCAGTTCTTC	CASRDLTSGRAYNEQFF
-	TRBD2	TRBJ2-5	TRBV29-1	TGCAGCGTTGGTCGCGGGAGGGCCTCCCAAGAGACCCAGTACTTC	CSVGRGRASQETQYF
-	-	TRBJ2-5	TRBV6-6	TGTGCCAGCAGTACCCGAGGGTTTTCCTATGAGTTGACCCAGTACTTC	CASSTRGFSYELTQYF
-	-	TRBJ1-5	TRBV19	TGTGCCAGTAGTATAAGGCAGGGAGGCAGGAATAGCAATCAGCCCCAGCATTTT	CASSIRQGGRNSNQPQHF
-	TRBD1	TRBJ1-2	TRBV5-4	TGTGCCAGCAGCTTGGGGACAGGGGCTGGCTATGGCTACACCTTC	CASSLGTGAGYGYTF
few	-	TRBJ1-4	TRBV5-4	TGTGCCAGCAGCTTGGACAGGTTGAATGAAAAACTGTTTTTT	CASSLDRLNEKLFF
-	TRBD1	TRBJ2-7	TRBV28	TGTGCCAGCTCGACTCTAACAGGGGGGTCCTACGAGCAGTACTTC	CASSTLTGGSYEQYF
few	-	TRBJ2-1	TRBV12-2	TGTGCAAGGGAGTGGGATTCGGGGGAGCAGTTCTTC	CAREWDSGEQFF
-	TRBD1	TRBJ2-5	TRBV6-5	TGTGCCAGCACCCTGGGACAGGGGGCGGGAAAGACCCAGTACTTC	CASTLGQGAGKTQYF
few	TRBD1	TRBJ1-5	TRBV30	TGTGCCTGGAGTATGGACAGGGTTCAGCCCCAGCATTTT	CAWSMDRVQPQHF
-	TRBD1	TRBJ2-2	TRBV7-2	TGTGCCAGCAGCTCAGGACAGGGGGCTTTAACCGGGGAGCTGTTTTTT	CASSSGQGALTGELFF
-	-	TRBJ1-2	TRBV28	TGTGCCAGCAGTGGGGCGAACAATGGCTACACCTTC	CASSGANNGYTF
once	-	TRBJ1-5	TRBV6-1	TGTGCCAGCAGCGTTGGGTCGACAGTTGATGTGCCCCAGCATTTT	CASSVGSTVDVPQHF
-	-	TRBJ2-6	TRBV15	TGTGCCACCAGTTTTCCTGCTGGGGCCAACGTCCTGACTTTC	CATSFPAGANVLTF
-	-	TRBJ2-6	TRBV6-1	TGTGCTGGGGCCCCTACCTCTGGGGCCAACGTCCTGACTTTC	CAGAPTSGANVLTF
few	-	TRBJ1-3	TRBV5-1	TGCGCCAGCAGCCCTTTTTCTGGAAACACCATATATTTT	CASSPFSGNTIYF
-	-	TRBJ1-1	TRBV5-1	TGCGCCAGCAGCTTGGGCTATACGGGGGGGAACACTGAAGCTTTCTTT	CASSLGYTGGNTEAFF
few	-	TRBJ2-1	TRBV5-1	TGCGCCAGCAGCTTCCCAAACCGGGATATAACGAGGAATGAGCAGTTCTTC	CASSFPNRDITRNEQFF
few	-	TRBJ1-5	TRBV5-6	TGTGCCAGCAGCTTGCCAGGAAGCAATCAGCCCCAGCATTTT	CASSLPGSNQPQHF
few	-	TRBJ1-3	TRBV9	TGTGCCAGCAGCGCATGGGGGCAGGAGGTAGACACCATATATTTT	CASSAWGQEVDTIYF
once	-	TRBJ2-7	TRBV11-2	TGTGCCAGCAGCTTAGACCCCCAGGGGAGTCGCGAGCAGTACTTC	CASSLDPQGSREQYF